The rows below give T cell receptor beta chains drawn from one sample of a study of blood T cell repertoires in COVID-19. Method: immunoSEQ multiplex PCR; TCRdb's copy keeps in-frame clones and lacks some. The table lists a few hundred thousand clones, around 87% of them singletons, with approximately 1.9% in the top ten. Source material: PBMCs or T cells enriched from blood (not recorded which). These receptors originate from a man in his forties in a cohort exposed to, infected with or recovered from COVID-19 (not recorded which). CDR3s include the opening cysteine and the closing phenylalanine or tryptophan. A D gene is named only where the DNA matches it firmly. Clone size is given for some rows only: seen once, a few or many times, or a class if the clone is expanded.

>NA|TRBJ2-7|TRBV29-1|NA
CSVEDGTYLGEQYF
TGCAGCGTTGAAGATGGGACTTACCTTGGGGAGCAGTACTTC
>NA|TRBJ1-1|TRBV10-2|NA
CASSVDRNTEAFF
TGCGCCAGCAGTGTAGACAGAAACACTGAAGCTTTCTTT
>NA|TRBJ1-5|TRBV6-6|TRBD1
CASEDRGLTDQPQHF
TGTGCCAGCGAGGACAGGGGCCTTACCGATCAGCCCCAGCATTTT
>NA|TRBJ2-2|TRBV7-8|NA
CASSLRSSTGELFF
TGTGCCAGCAGCTTAAGGAGTTCCACCGGGGAGCTGTTTTTT
>NA|TRBJ2-6|TRBV27|TRBD1
CASSAPGQGPNVLTF
TGTGCCAGCAGTGCCCCGGGACAGGGCCCCAACGTCCTGACTTTC
>NA|TRBJ1-3|TRBV5-1|NA
CASSSQGDSGNTIYF
TGCGCCAGCAGCTCACAGGGAGACTCTGGAAACACCATATATTTT
>NA|TRBJ2-1|TRBV29-1|TRBD2
CSASTSGRLSRTYNEQFF
TGCAGCGCCTCGACTAGCGGGAGATTAAGCCGAACTTACAATGAGCAGTTCTTC
>NA|TRBJ2-1|TRBV7-9|TRBD2
CASSGLAGGSGNEQFF
TGTGCCAGCAGCGGACTAGCGGGAGGTTCGGGGAATGAGCAGTTCTTC
>NA|TRBJ2-7|TRBV2|NA
CASSASPGSRWREQYF
TGTGCCAGCAGTGCCTCCCCGGGATCACGATGGCGCGAGCAGTACTTC
>NA|TRBJ2-1|TRBV5-1|TRBD1
CASSLGGTGADNEQFF
TGCGCCAGCAGCTTGGGAGGGACAGGGGCTGACAATGAGCAGTTCTTC
>NA|TRBJ1-1|TRBV4-1|TRBD1
CASSAGQGAYGTEAFF
TGCGCCAGCAGCGCCGGACAGGGGGCGTATGGCACTGAAGCTTTCTTT
>once|TRBJ2-3|TRBV14|TRBD2
CASSQQRPGLASTDTQYF
TGTGCCAGCAGCCAACAACGACCGGGACTAGCGAGCACAGATACGCAGTATTTT
>NA|TRBJ1-3|TRBV9|TRBD1
CASQGSTTGNTIYF
TGTGCCTCACAGGGGTCAACTACGGGAAACACCATATATTTT
>NA|TRBJ1-5|TRBV28|TRBD1
CAIRQGLPGVSNQPQHF
TGTGCCATACGACAGGGCCTACCGGGGGTTAGCAATCAGCCCCAGCATTTT
>NA|TRBJ1-6|TRBV5-1|TRBD1
CASRGGQADNSPLHF
TGCGCCAGCAGAGGGGGACAGGCTGATAATTCACCCCTCCACTTT
>NA|TRBJ2-1|TRBV7-9|TRBD1
CASSRLQGSHEQFF
TGTGCCAGCAGCCGTTTACAGGGGTCCCATGAGCAGTTCTTC
>NA|TRBJ2-1|TRBV5-4|TRBD2
CASSPGLANEQFF
TGTGCCAGCAGCCCGGGACTAGCGAATGAGCAGTTCTTC
>NA|TRBJ1-1|TRBV3-1/TRBV3-2|NA
CASSRTTNTEAFF
TGTGCCAGCAGCAGGACAACGAACACTGAAGCTTTCTTT
>NA|TRBJ1-4|TRBV18|NA
CASSYSTNEKLFF
TGTGCCAGCTCCTACTCAACTAATGAAAAACTGTTTTTT
>NA|TRBJ1-1|TRBV15|NA
CATSPRHDDKAFF
TGTGCCACCAGCCCCCGACATGATGATAAAGCTTTCTTT
>NA|TRBJ1-2|TRBV7-9|TRBD1
CASSSDRVFYGYTF
TGTGCCAGCAGCTCGGACAGGGTGTTCTATGGCTACACCTTC
>NA|TRBJ2-1|TRBV3-1/TRBV3-2|TRBD2
CASSPGRLAGENEQFF
TGTGCCAGCAGCCCAGGAAGACTAGCGGGAGAAAATGAGCAGTTCTTC
>NA|TRBJ2-7|TRBV27|TRBD2
CASSAYLAGGKREQYF
TGTGCCAGCAGTGCCTACCTAGCGGGGGGAAAGAGAGAGCAGTACTTC
>NA|TRBJ2-7|TRBV30|NA
CAWSPTAYEQYF
TGTGCCTGGAGTCCAACAGCCTACGAGCAGTACTTC
>NA|TRBJ2-7|TRBV28|NA
CASSLGHRVEQYF
TGTGCCAGCAGTTTGGGGCATCGGGTGGAGCAGTACTTC
>NA|TRBJ2-7|TRBV5-1|TRBD1
CASSPGTGREQYF
TGCGCCAGCAGCCCCGGGACAGGAAGAGAGCAGTACTTC
>NA|TRBJ1-4|TRBV5-4|NA
CASSQGTGLSEKLFF
TGTGCCAGCAGCCAGGGGACGGGGCTTAGTGAAAAACTGTTTTTT
>NA|TRBJ2-6|TRBV7-9|TRBD1
CASSSWDRGPGANVLTF
TGTGCCAGCAGCTCCTGGGACAGGGGGCCTGGGGCCAACGTCCTGACTTTC
>NA|TRBJ1-5|TRBV29-1|NA
CSVATNSNQPQHF
TGCAGCGTTGCGACAAATAGCAATCAGCCCCAGCATTTT